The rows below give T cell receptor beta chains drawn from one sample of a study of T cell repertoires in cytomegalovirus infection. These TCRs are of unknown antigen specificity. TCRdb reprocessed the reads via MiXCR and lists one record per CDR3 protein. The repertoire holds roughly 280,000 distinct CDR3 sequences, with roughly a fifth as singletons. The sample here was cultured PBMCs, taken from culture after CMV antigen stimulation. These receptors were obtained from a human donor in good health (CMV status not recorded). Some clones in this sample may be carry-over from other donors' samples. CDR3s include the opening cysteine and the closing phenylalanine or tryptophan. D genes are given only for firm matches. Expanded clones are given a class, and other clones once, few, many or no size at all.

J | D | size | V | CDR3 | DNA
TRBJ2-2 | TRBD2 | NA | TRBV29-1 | CSVRSGGDTGELFF | TGCAGCGTTCGGTCGGGGGGTGACACCGGGGAGCTGTTTTTT
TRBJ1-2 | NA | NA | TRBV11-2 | CASSIDRAGGYTF | TGTGCCAGCAGCATCGATCGGGCCGGGGGCTACACCTTC
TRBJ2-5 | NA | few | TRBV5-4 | CASSYDRQETQYF | TGTGCCAGCAGTTATGACCGACAAGAGACCCAGTACTTC
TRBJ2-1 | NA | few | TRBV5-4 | CASSPAPDQYNEQFF | TGTGCCAGCAGCCCCGCACCAGATCAATACAATGAGCAGTTCTTC
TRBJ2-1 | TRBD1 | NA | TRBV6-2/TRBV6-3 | CASSSDRGPLGNEQFF | TGTGCCAGCAGTTCGGACAGGGGCCCCTTGGGGAATGAGCAGTTCTTC
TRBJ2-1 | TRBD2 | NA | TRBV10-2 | CASRVTSSYNEQFF | TGCGCCAGCAGGGTGACTAGCTCGTACAATGAGCAGTTCTTC
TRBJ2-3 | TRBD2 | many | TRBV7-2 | CASSPHTGTSGPFLYF | TGTGCCAGCAGTCCCCACACCGGGACTAGCGGGCCGTTTCTGTATTTT
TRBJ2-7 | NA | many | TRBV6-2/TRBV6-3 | CASSYGRYEQYF | TGTGCCAGCAGTTACGGCAGGTACGAGCAGTACTTC
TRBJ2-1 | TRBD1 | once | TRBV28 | CASSPPDRDRRSNEQFF | TGTGCCAGCAGTCCCCCGGACCGGGACAGGAGATCCAATGAGCAGTTCTTC
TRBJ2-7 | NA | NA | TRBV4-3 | CASSQDPGTTYEQYF | TGCGCCAGCAGCCAAGATCCGGGGACAACCTACGAGCAGTACTTC
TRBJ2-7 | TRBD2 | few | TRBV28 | CASSPRTSGNEQYF | TGTGCCAGCAGCCCCAGGACTAGCGGGAACGAGCAGTACTTC
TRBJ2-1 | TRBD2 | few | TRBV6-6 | CASSSGPRAGLTSGRGNEQFF | TGTGCCAGCAGTTCCGGCCCGCGGGCCGGCCTGACTAGCGGGAGGGGGAATGAGCAGTTCTTC
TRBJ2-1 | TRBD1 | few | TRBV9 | CASSVGQGTNEQFF | TGTGCCAGCAGCGTAGGACAGGGGACCAATGAGCAGTTCTTC
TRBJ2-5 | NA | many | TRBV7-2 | CASSQLFQETQYF | TGTGCCAGCAGTCAGCTTTTCCAAGAGACCCAGTACTTC
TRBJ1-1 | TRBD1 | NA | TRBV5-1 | CASSRLTGATEAFF | TGCGCCAGCAGCCGGCTTACAGGGGCGACTGAAGCTTTCTTT
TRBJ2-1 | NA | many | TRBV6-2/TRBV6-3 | CASSPNSYNEQFF | TGTGCCAGCAGCCCGAACTCCTACAATGAGCAGTTCTTC
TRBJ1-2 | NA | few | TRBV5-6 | CASSLASATDFYGYTF | TGTGCCAGCAGCTTGGCCTCAGCGACAGACTTCTATGGCTACACCTTC
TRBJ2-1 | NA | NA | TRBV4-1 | CASSQARRGGEQFF | TGCGCCAGCAGCCAAGCCAGGAGGGGGGGTGAGCAGTTCTTC
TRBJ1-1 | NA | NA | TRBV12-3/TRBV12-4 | CASSFDTVTEAFF | TGTGCCAGCAGTTTCGACACAGTCACTGAAGCTTTCTTT
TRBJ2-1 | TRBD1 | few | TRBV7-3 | CASSSGQGNEQFF | TGTGCCAGCAGCTCGGGACAGGGGAACGAGCAGTTCTTC
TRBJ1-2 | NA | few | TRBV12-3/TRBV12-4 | CASSSGTGYTF | TGTGCCAGCAGCTCAGGGACCGGCTACACCTTC
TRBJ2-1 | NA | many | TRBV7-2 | CASSLQGTGGNNEQFF | TGTGCCAGCAGCTTACAAGGGACTGGGGGGAACAATGAGCAGTTCTTC
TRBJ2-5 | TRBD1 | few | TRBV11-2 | CASAFVGQGAGETQYF | TGTGCCAGCGCATTTGTGGGACAGGGGGCGGGGGAGACCCAGTACTTC
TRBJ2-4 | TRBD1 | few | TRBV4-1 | CASSRSDRENIQYF | TGCGCCAGCAGCCGGTCGGACAGGGAGAACATTCAGTACTTC
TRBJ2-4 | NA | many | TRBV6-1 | CASSEALRRTLAKNIQYF | TGTGCCAGCAGTGAAGCGCTTCGAAGGACTTTAGCCAAAAACATTCAGTACTTC
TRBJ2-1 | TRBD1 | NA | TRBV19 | CASSMASGGYNEQFF | TGTGCCAGTAGTATGGCGTCAGGGGGCTACAATGAGCAGTTCTTC
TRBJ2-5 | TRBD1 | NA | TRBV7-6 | CASSFGTGEETQYF | TGTGCCAGCAGCTTCGGGACAGGGGAAGAGACCCAGTACTTC
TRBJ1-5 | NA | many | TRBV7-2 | CASSLAGQQPQHF | TGTGCCAGCAGCTTAGCGGGGCAACAGCCCCAGCATTTT
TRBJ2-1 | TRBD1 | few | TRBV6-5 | CASNDRGLRNEQFF | TGTGCCAGCAACGACAGGGGACTGAGGAATGAGCAGTTCTTC
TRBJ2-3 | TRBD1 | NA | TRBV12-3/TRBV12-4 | CASSFLTGAGTDTQYF | TGTGCCAGCAGTTTCCTCACAGGGGCCGGCACAGATACGCAGTATTTT
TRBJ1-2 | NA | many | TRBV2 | CASSVDRSGYTF | TGTGCCAGCAGTGTAGATCGATCCGGCTACACCTTC
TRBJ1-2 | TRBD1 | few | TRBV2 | CASSVGTGNYGYTF | TGTGCCAGCAGTGTAGGGACAGGGAACTATGGCTACACCTTC
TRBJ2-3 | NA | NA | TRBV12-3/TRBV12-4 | CASTRQTDTQYF | TGTGCCAGCACTCGACAGACAGATACGCAGTATTTT
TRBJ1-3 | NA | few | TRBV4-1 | CASSHQGRKGFAGNTIYF | TGCGCCAGCAGCCACCAGGGTAGGAAGGGATTCGCTGGAAACACCATATATTTT
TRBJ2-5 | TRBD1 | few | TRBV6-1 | CASSAMTGDQETQYF | TGTGCCAGCAGTGCCATGACAGGGGACCAAGAGACCCAGTACTTC
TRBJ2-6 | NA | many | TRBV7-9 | CASTRQASGANVLTF | TGTGCCAGCACACGACAGGCCTCTGGGGCCAACGTCCTGACTTTC
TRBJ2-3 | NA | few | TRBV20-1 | CSAPRGSASTDTQYF | TGCAGTGCTCCCCGTGGTAGCGCAAGCACAGATACGCAGTATTTT
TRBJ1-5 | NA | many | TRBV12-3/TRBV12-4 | CASSPQEERPQHF | TGTGCCAGCAGTCCGCAAGAGGAGCGGCCCCAGCATTTT
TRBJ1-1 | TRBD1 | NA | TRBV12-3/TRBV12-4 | CASSLARGQGAGEAFF | TGTGCCAGCAGTTTAGCGCGGGGACAGGGGGCTGGTGAAGCTTTCTTT
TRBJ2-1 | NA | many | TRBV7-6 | CASSLRGGGANNEQFF | TGTGCCAGCAGTCTTAGAGGGGGTGGGGCAAACAATGAGCAGTTCTTC
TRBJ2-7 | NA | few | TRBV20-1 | CSAEGQSSSYEQYF | TGCAGTGCCGAAGGACAGTCGAGCTCCTACGAGCAGTACTTC
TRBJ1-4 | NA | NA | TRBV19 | CASSLVPEEKLFF | TGTGCCAGTAGTCTCGTCCCGGAGGAAAAACTGTTTTTT
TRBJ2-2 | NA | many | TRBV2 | CASQYTGELFF | TGTGCCAGCCAGTACACCGGGGAGCTGTTTTTT
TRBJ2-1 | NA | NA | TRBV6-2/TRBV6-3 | CASSYPGTLEQFF | TGTGCCAGCAGTTACCCTGGGACTCTGGAGCAGTTCTTC
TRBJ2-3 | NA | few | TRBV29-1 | CSVDTDGDTQYF | TGCAGCGTTGACACGGATGGAGATACGCAGTATTTT
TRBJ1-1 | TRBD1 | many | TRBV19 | CASRSTGGLGAFF | TGTGCCAGTAGGTCAACAGGGGGCCTTGGAGCTTTCTTT
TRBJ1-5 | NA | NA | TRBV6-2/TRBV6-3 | CASSWGREGVRHF | TGTGCCAGCAGTTGGGGCCGAGAAGGTGTGAGGCATTTT
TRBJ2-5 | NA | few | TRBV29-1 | CSVEVTQMGTQYF | TGCAGCGTTGAGGTGACCCAGATGGGGACCCAGTACTTC
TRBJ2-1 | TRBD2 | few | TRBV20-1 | CSARLGAGGSSSYNEQFF | TGCAGTGCCCGATTAGGGGCGGGAGGATCGAGCTCCTACAATGAGCAGTTCTTC
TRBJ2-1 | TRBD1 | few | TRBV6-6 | CASRAGTGSYNEQFF | TGTGCCAGCAGAGCCGGGACAGGCTCCTACAATGAGCAGTTCTTC
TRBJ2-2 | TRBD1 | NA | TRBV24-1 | CATSDTRTGTGELFF | TGTGCCACCAGTGATACCCGGACAGGCACCGGGGAGCTGTTTTTT